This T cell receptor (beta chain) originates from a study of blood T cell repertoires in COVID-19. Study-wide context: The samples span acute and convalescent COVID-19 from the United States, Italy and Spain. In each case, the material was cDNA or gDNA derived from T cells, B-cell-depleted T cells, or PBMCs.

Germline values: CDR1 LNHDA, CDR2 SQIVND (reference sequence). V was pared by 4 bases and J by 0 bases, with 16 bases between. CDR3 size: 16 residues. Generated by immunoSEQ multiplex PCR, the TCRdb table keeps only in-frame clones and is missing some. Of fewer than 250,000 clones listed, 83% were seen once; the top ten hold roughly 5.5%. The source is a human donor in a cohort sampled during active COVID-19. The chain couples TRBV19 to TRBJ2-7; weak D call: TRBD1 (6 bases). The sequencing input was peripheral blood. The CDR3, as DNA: TGTGCCAGTAGTAGGGGGCCGGGACCTGTCTCCTACGAGCAGTACTTC. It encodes CASSRGPGPVSYEQYF.